A single sample is the source of the 22 T cell receptor beta chains below, sequenced in a study of vaccination and CD4 T cells after COVID-19. The Oncomine TCR Beta short-read assay was applied to DNA of cultured CD4+ T cells. From the PCR reads, TCRdb called clonotypes with MiXCR, one entry per CDR3 protein. The table includes 13,000 to 15,000 distinct CDR3 sequences, about 30% detected once. Their cognate antigens are unknown. The treatment: approximately 9-day PBMC culture with coronavirus spike peptide pools or control peptides (ViraFEST assay). Sample: cultured CD4+ T cells from blood. These receptors were collected from a human donor with COVID-19.

This clonotype was seen a few times. The J gene is TRBJ1-4, the V gene TRBV27; D perhaps matches TRBD1 (6 bases). In germline, CDR1 is MNHEY, CDR2 SMNVEV (reference sequence). Trimming took off 2 bases at V and 8 bases at J, with 12 bases between the two ends. The length of the CDR3 is 14 residues. The CDR3 coding sequence is TGTGCCAGCAGTTTAGTAGCGGGGGCCGAAAAACTGTTTTTT. Its protein product is CASSLVAGAEKLFF.

This clonotype was detected a few times. CDR3 coding DNA: TGCAGTGCTAGAGGGAGACAGGCGTTAACTCTATACGAGCAGTACTTC. Its protein is CSARGRQALTLYEQYF. This chain joins TRBV20-1 and TRBJ2-7, with a possible D match to TRBD1 (6 bases). The V end was cut by 1 base, the J end by 4 bases, with 20 bases between. The CDR3 is 16 amino acids. The V gene's germline CDR1 is DFQATT and CDR2 SNEGSKA (reference sequence).

V is TRBV28 and J is TRBJ1-1; 12 bases align to TRBD1. The CDR3 consists of 14 residues. The germline V gene has CDR1 MDHEN and CDR2 SYDVKM. The ends lost 6 bases at V and 10 bases at J; junction bases unmatched: 9. The CDR3 DNA sequence: TGTGCCAGCAGCCCACCTGGGACAGGGGGCCTAGCTTTCTTT. Its translation is CASSPPGTGGLAFF.

V usage is TRBV19 and J usage is TRBJ2-7; maybe TRBD1 (7 bases). CDR3 length equals 15 residues. Trimming cost V 4 bases and J 0 bases, with 13 bases left between them. Germline assignment: CDR1 LNHDA and CDR2 SQIVND (reference sequence). Written as DNA, the CDR3 is TGTGCCAGTAGTAAGGGCGGGGACAGCTCCTACGAGCAGTACTTC. Amino acid sequence: CASSKGGDSSYEQYF.

This CDR3 is CASSKGGVLGYTF. DNA for the CDR3: TGTGCCAGCAGCAAAGGCGGGGTTTTGGGCTACACCTTC. V is TRBV21-1 and J is TRBJ1-2. TRBV21-1 is tagged as a pseudogene. The length of the CDR3 is 13 residues.

The V call is TRBV20-1, the J call TRBJ2-6; D remains unclear. This CDR3 is built from 13 residues. The ends were cut back, 3 bases at V and 4 bases at J, with 7 bases in the middle. Germline V gene data show CDR1 as DFQATT and CDR2 as SNEGSKA (reference sequence). Here the CDR3 reads CSARVTGANVLTF. DNA of the CDR3: TGCAGTGCTAGGGTTACCGGGGCCAACGTCCTGACTTTC.

CDR3 DNA: TGTGCCAGCAGCTTAGCGTCTCTCGGGGGCACTGAAGCTTTCTTT. This gives the protein CASSLASLGGTEAFF. The V gene is TRBV7-2, the J gene TRBJ1-1; D is perhaps TRBD1 (5 bases). Germline V gene lookup returns CDR1 SGHTA and CDR2 FQGNSA. Trimming stripped 0 bases from V and 4 bases from J, with 12 bases between. CDR3 length: 15 amino acids.

A few counts support this clonotype. The genes are TRBV5-4 and TRBJ2-5; 7 positions agree with TRBD2. The ends lost 0 bases at V and 5 bases at J; junction bases unmatched: 1. CDR3 length equals 13 residues. Germline lookup yields CDR1 SGHNT and CDR2 YYREEE (reference sequence). The CDR3 DNA is TGTGCCAGCAGCTTGGTGGGGGGGGAGACCCAGTACTTC. This encodes CASSLVGGETQYF.

This clonotype was seen more than once but under ten times. The chain is built from TRBV7-2 and TRBJ1-2; TRBD1 might be the D (6 bases). Trimming pared 3 bases from V and 7 bases from J, leaving 18 bases between. This CDR3 spans 15 amino acids. Germline-derived CDR1 and CDR2 are SGHTA and FQGNSA. In DNA, the CDR3 is TGTGCCAGCAGCTTCCCCGGGGGGGGGCTTTTTGGCTACACCTTC. Translation: CASSFPGGGLFGYTF.

This clonotype is judged medium-sized. The V and J genes are TRBV6-1 and TRBJ1-1, with D tentatively TRBD1 (5 bases). The V end lost 0 bases, the J end lost 5 bases, and 7 bases lay between the germline ends. CDR3 length equals 13 residues. The germline V gene has CDR1 MNHNS and CDR2 SASEGT. As DNA, the CDR3 is TGTGCCAGCAGTGAAGCTCGGGGGACTGAAGCTTTCTTT. This encodes CASSEARGTEAFF.

This clonotype was seen more than once but under ten times. At one boundary the junction diverges from the germline segment, which might be a read error. The chain links TRBV2 to TRBJ2-3; 8 bases align to TRBD2. CDR3 length: 15 residues. CDR1 and CDR2 (germline): SNHLY, FYNNEI. The CDR3 DNA reads as TGTGCCAGCGGAAATAGCGGGGTACGCACGGATACGCAGTATTTT. This translates into CASGNSGVRTDTQYF.

This chain uses TRBV5-4 with TRBJ2-5; D is perhaps TRBD2 (5 bases). The CDR3 runs 13 residues. Germline CDR1 reads SGHNT; CDR2 reads YYREEE (reference sequence). V shed 4 bases and J shed 5 bases, with 12 bases lying between them. The DNA for the CDR3 is TGTGCCAGCAGCGGAGGACGCCCGGAGACCCAGTACTTC. Protein product: CASSGGRPETQYF.

This clonotype was seen a few times. The J gene is TRBJ2-3, the V gene TRBV20-1, with D perhaps TRBD2 (6 bases). The CDR3 runs to 12 residues. The V gene's germline CDR1 is DFQATT and CDR2 SNEGSKA (reference sequence). Trimming took 6 bases from V and 1 from J, leaving 8 bases between them. CDR3 sequence (DNA): TGCAGTGCCGGCGGGGGCACAGATACGCAGTATTTT. Translating gives CSAGGGTDTQYF.

This clonotype was detected only a few times. The V and J genes are TRBV20-1 and TRBJ2-1; D is ambiguous. CDR1 is DFQATT, CDR2 SNEGSKA, per germline (reference sequence). This CDR3 is 14 amino acids long. Between the trimmed V and J ends, which lost 2 bases and 7 bases, there was a span of 15 bases. The CDR3 nucleotides read TGCAGTGCTAGATCCCCCTGGGCCCATAATGAGCAGTTCTTC. Amino acid sequence: CSARSPWAHNEQFF.

This clonotype was seen only a few times. This chain links TRBV6-4 with TRBJ1-2, with D possibly matching TRBD1 (5 bases). The CDR3 sequence is 12 residues long. V shed 2 bases and J shed 8 bases, with 9 bases lying between them. Germline-derived CDR1 and CDR2 are MRHNA and SNTAGT. CDR3 sequence (DNA): TGTGCCAGCAGTGACCCCAGGGAAGGCTACACCTTC. Protein: CASSDPREGYTF.

This clonotype was observed a handful of times. This rearrangement joins TRBV7-3 to TRBJ2-3, with 8 bases aligning to TRBD2. V lost 5 bases, J lost 6 bases, and 13 bases stayed unmatched. CDR1 SGHTA and CDR2 FQGTGA come from the germline V gene. CDR3 size: 16 residues. The CDR3 sequence is CASSPTSGGGLDTQYF. DNA for the CDR3: TGTGCCAGCAGCCCTACCTCGGGGGGGGGCCTGGATACGCAGTATTTT.

The rearrangement links TRBV28 to TRBJ2-3, with D perhaps TRBD1 or TRBD2 (6 bases each). The CDR3 runs 15 residues. Germline CDR1 reads MDHEN; CDR2 reads SYDVKM. The V and J ends lost 2 bases and 5 bases respectively, with 14 bases between them. This CDR3 reads CASSLGGGAKDTQYF. In DNA, the CDR3 is TGTGCCAGCAGTTTAGGAGGGGGTGCGAAAGATACGCAGTATTTT.

In this sample, this clonotype turned up a few times. The gene calls are TRBV6-5 and TRBJ2-5, with 8 positions matching TRBD1. J lost 7 bases, V lost 2 bases, and 9 bases had no gene match. Germline V lookup: CDR1 MNHEY, CDR2 SVGAGI. The CDR3 is 15 residues long. CDR3 region: CASSYQGQGAGTQYF. CDR3 sequence (DNA): TGTGCCAGCAGTTACCAAGGACAGGGTGCCGGGACCCAGTACTTC.

The V gene is TRBV12-3 or TRBV12-4, the J gene TRBJ1-1; tentative D call: TRBD1 (5 bases). This CDR3 is built from 14 residues. The V and J ends lost 6 bases and 1 base respectively, with 12 bases between them. The CDR3 sequence is CASRTGTGNTEAFF. CDR3 nucleotide sequence: TGTGCCAGCAGGACCGGGACGGGGAACACTGAAGCTTTCTTT.

The genes are TRBV5-1 and TRBJ2-2; 10 bases map to TRBD2. V lost 2 bases to trimming and J lost 3 bases; unmatched junction nucleotides: 7. The germline V gene has CDR1 SGHRS and CDR2 YFSETQ. This CDR3 spans 17 amino acids. The CDR3 DNA follows: TGCGCCAGCAGCTTTCCAGCGGGGGGGCGAGACACCGGGGAGCTGTTTTTT. Residues: CASSFPAGGRDTGELFF.

The V call is TRBV28, the J call TRBJ1-5, with 11 bases fitting TRBD1. This CDR3 is built from 16 residues. Germline CDR1 MDHEN, CDR2 SYDVKM. V trimming: 7 bases; J trimming: 6 bases; junction bases outside the gene matches: 11. CDR3 nucleotides: TGTGCCAGCATGTACTCCGCGGGGACAGGGGGTCAGCCCCAGCATTTT. It is translated as CASMYSAGTGGQPQHF.

The chain employs TRBV18 and TRBJ1-1; 8 bases line up with TRBD1. Trimming cost V 5 bases and J 3 bases; bases outside gene matches: 2. Germline lookup yields CDR1 KGHSH and CDR2 LQKENI. This CDR3 contains 13 residues. Here the CDR3 reads CASSTTGDTEAFF. In DNA, the CDR3 is TGTGCCAGCTCAACGACAGGGGACACTGAAGCTTTCTTT.